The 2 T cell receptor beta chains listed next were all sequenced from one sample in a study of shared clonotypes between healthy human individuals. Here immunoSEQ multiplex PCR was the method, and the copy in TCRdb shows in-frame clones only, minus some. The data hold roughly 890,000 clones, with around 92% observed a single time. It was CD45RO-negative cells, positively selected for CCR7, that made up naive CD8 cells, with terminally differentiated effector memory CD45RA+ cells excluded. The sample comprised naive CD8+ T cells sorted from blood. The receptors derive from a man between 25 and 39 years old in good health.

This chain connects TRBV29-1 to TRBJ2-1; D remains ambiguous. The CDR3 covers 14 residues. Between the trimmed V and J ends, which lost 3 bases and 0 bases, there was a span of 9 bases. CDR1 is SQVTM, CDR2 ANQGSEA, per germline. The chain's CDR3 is CSVEGSPSYNEQFF. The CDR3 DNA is TGCAGCGTTGAGGGGTCCCCCTCCTACAATGAGCAGTTCTTC.

The CDR3 protein is CASSQQNIGTDVNTEAFF. The CDR3 bases are TGCGCCAGCAGCCAACAAAATATAGGGACAGACGTGAACACTGAAGCTTTCTTT. The chain is built from TRBV4-3 and TRBJ1-1; 7 bases fit TRBD1. J lost 0 bases, V lost 2 bases, and 12 bases had no gene match. The CDR3 runs 18 residues. Germline V gene sequence: CDR1 LGHNA, CDR2 YSLEER.